This T cell receptor beta chain was recovered during a study of T cell responses to AZD1222 COVID-19 vaccine. General study findings and limits: A mostly white British donor set with more females was recruited, and clonal diversity was possibly underestimated.

Second-dose intervals of approximately 4 or approximately 12 weeks were pooled. Sequencing was performed with immunoSEQ multiplex PCR; in TCRdb, only in-frame clones are kept and a portion is missing. The sample lists some 180,000 clones, 80% to 95% seen once, with more than 1.5% in the top ten. Germline V gene sequence: CDR1 WNHNN, CDR2 SYGVQD (reference sequence). The CDR3 has 18 residues. V was clipped by 6 bases and J by 0 bases; unmatched bases: 11. With respect to this clone: Its antigen is still unknown.

The rearrangement uses TRBV10-1 and TRBJ1-4; 9 nucleotides agree with TRBD1. This sequence was found in an adult who received the AZD1222 COVID-19 vaccine. The starting material was peripheral blood, obtained 28 days after the second AZD1222 dose. CDR3 sequence: CASRGGQGGDATNEKLFF. DNA of the CDR3: TGCGCCAGCAGGGGGGGACAGGGAGGGGACGCAACTAATGAAAAACTGTTTTTT.